The sequence of this T cell receptor (beta chain) was determined in a study of CD8 T cells in ankylosing spondylitis. TCRdb re-derived calls from the 5' RACE reads in MiXCR, one entry per CDR3 protein. The data contain under 250,000 distinct CDR3 sequences, around 25% of them singletons. This clonotype was seen repeatedly, ten times or more. Losses at the gene ends were 3 bases for V and 0 bases for J; bases not matched to a gene: 9. The CDR3 runs to 16 residues. Germline loops: CDR1 DFQATT, CDR2 SNEGSKA (reference sequence). The V call is TRBV20-1, the J call TRBJ2-3; TRBD2 matches at 7 bases. This TCR derives from a male donor with ankylosing spondylitis or in good health (not recorded which). Sample: blood, either unsorted or a sorted T cell fraction (not recorded which). This CDR3 reads CSASSRLADSTDTQYF. In nucleotides, the CDR3 is TGCAGTGCTAGTTCCCGACTAGCAGATAGCACAGATACGCAGTATTTT.